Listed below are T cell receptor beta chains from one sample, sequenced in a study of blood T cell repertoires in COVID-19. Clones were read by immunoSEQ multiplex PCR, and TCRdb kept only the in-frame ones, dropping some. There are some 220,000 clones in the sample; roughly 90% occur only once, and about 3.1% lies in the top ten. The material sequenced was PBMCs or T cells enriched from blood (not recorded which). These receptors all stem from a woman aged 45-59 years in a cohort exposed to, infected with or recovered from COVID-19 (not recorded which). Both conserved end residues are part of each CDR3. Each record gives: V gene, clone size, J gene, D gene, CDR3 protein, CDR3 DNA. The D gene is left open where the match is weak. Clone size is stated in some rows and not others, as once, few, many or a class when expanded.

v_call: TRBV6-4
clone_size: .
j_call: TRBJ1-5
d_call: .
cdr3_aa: CAGSSGSSNQPQHF
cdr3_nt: TGTGCCGGCTCCAGCGGCAGTAGCAATCAGCCCCAGCATTTT

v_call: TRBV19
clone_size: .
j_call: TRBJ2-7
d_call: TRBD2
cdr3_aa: CASSIRTSGGVHEQYF
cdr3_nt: TGTGCCAGTAGTATTCGGACTAGCGGGGGGGTCCACGAGCAGTACTTC

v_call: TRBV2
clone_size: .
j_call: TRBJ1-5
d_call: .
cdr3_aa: CAIWGGYSNQPQHF
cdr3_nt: TGTGCCATCTGGGGGGGCTATAGCAATCAGCCCCAGCATTTT

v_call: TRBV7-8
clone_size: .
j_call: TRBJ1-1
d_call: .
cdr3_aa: CASSYSRGTEAFF
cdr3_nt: TGTGCCAGCAGCTATAGTCGAGGCACTGAAGCTTTCTTT

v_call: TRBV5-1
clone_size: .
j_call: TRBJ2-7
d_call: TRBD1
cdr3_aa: CASSKGDSDYEQYF
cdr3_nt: TGCGCCAGCAGCAAGGGGGACAGCGATTACGAGCAGTACTTC

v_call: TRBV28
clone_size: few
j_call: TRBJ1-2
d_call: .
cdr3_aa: CASKVGVNYGYTF
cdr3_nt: TGTGCCAGCAAGGTCGGAGTTAACTATGGCTACACCTTC

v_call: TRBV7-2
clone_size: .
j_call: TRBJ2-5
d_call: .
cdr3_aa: CASSFFRPPLGETQYF
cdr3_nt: TGTGCCAGCAGCTTCTTCAGGCCTCCCTTAGGAGAGACCCAGTACTTC

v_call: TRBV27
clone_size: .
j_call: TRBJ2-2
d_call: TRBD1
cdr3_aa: CASRGRDRGYTGELFF
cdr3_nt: TGTGCCAGCAGAGGTCGGGACAGGGGGTACACCGGGGAGCTGTTTTTT

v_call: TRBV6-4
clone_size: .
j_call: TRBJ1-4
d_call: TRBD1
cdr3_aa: CASSDPDRGEDEKLFF
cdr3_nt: TGTGCCAGCAGTGACCCGGACAGGGGGGAGGATGAAAAACTGTTTTTT

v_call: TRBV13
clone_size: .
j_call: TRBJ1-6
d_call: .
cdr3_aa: CASTIAGTRHSPLHF
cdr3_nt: TGTGCCAGCACCATAGCAGGGACAAGACATTCACCCCTCCACTTT